The present TCR beta chain was sequenced within a study of blood T cell repertoires in COVID-19. This CDR3 is 15 amino acids long. The ends lost 5 bases at V and 3 bases at J; junction bases unmatched: 8. CDR1 is LNHDA, CDR2 SQIVND, per germline (reference sequence). The method was immunoSEQ multiplex PCR; TCRdb's version includes in-frame clones alone and lacks a portion of them. The sample holds a few hundred thousand clones; around 89% are singletons and the top ten take 1% to 1.5%. The sequence came from a middle-aged man with acute or convalescent COVID-19. The sequencing sample was made of peripheral blood. The rearrangement links TRBV19 to TRBJ1-2; TRBD1 matches at 8 bases. CDR3 in amino acids: CASSFGAGGDYGYTF. For the CDR3, the DNA is TGTGCCAGTAGTTTTGGGGCAGGGGGCGACTATGGCTACACCTTC.